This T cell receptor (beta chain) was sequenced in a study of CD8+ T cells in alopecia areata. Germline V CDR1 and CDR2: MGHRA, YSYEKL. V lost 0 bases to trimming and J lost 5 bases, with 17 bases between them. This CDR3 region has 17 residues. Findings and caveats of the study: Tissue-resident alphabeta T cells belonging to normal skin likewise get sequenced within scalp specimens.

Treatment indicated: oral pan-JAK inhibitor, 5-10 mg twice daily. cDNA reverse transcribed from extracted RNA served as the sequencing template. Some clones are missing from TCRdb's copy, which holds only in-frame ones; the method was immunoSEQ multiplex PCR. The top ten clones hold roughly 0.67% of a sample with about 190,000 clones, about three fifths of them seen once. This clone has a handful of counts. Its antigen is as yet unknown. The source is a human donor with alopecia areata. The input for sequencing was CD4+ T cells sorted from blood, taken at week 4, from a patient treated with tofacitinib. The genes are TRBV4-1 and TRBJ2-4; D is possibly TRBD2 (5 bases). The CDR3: CASSQDSRARSQNIQYF. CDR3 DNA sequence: TGCGCCAGCAGCCAAGATTCGCGGGCCCGGTCCCAAAACATTCAGTACTTC.